This entry is about one T cell receptor beta chain. The CDR3 spans 15 residues. Trimming removed 10 bases from V and 5 bases from J, with 23 bases in between. Looked up from germline, CDR1 is SNHLY and CDR2 is FYNNEI. Using immunoSEQ multiplex PCR, the repertoire was profiled, and TCRdb retains in-frame clones only, with some absent. The repertoire consists of around 20,000 clones, with 70% to 90% occurring once and the leading ten covering 25% to 30%. The data were taken from a study of blood T cell repertoires in COVID-19. Overall study: Spain, Italy and the United States supplied samples that represented acute and convalescent COVID-19.

This chain uses TRBV2 with TRBJ2-5; D is possibly TRBD1 (5 bases). The origin of this receptor is a human donor with active COVID-19. The donor label of this sample is uncertain. Sequencing was carried out using peripheral blood. In nucleotides, the CDR3 is TGTGCCATCCTCCCTCTGGCAGGGAATCAGGAGACCCAGTACTTC. Its protein product is CAILPLAGNQETQYF. Supplemented by reference TRBV2 and TRBJ2-5, the full variable domain reads EPEVTQTPSHQVTQMGQEVILRCVPISNHLYFYWYRQILGQKVEFLVSFYNNEISEKSEIFDDQFSVERPDGSNFTLKIRSTKLEDSAMYFCAILPLAGNQETQYFGPGTRLLVL.